This T cell receptor beta chain is drawn from a study of T cell clonotyping in hematopoietic cell transplantation. Background on the study: Pretransplant recipient samples were taken after cytoreduction.

CDR3 length equals 15 residues. J lost 5 bases, V lost 4 bases, and 5 bases had no gene match. The germline CDR1 and CDR2 sequences are SGHVS and FQNEAQ. Some clones are missing from TCRdb's copy, which holds only in-frame ones; the method was immunoSEQ multiplex PCR. The repertoire consists of 20,000 to 25,000 clones, with roughly 90% occurring once and the leading ten covering roughly 3.5%. Time point specified: recipient sample about 28 days before transplant, after cytoreduction. This receptor was identified in a young man with biphenotypic leukemia. Some clones in this sample may be carry-over from other donors' samples. Here the sequenced sample was peripheral blood mononuclear cells, taken before stem cell transplant. The rearrangement uses TRBV7-8 and TRBJ2-5; 12 bases line up with TRBD2. CDR3 loop: CASSYRLAGDETQYF. DNA of the CDR3: TGTGCCAGCAGCTACCGACTAGCGGGGGATGAGACCCAGTACTTC.